This T cell receptor (beta chain) was obtained from a study of cytomegalovirus exposure and HLA in healthy donors. Comment on this clone: What it binds is not known.

Primers for the PCR totalled 60 Vbeta and 13 Jbeta. This table comes from immunoSEQ multiplex PCR, and its TCRdb copy is limited to in-frame clones, with some not included. The sample comprises over 150,000 clones, roughly three quarters of which are singletons, and about 1.6% rests with the top ten. Germline V gene lookup returns CDR1 MNHNS and CDR2 SASEGT. The CDR3 has 14 residues. Trimming cost V 7 bases and J 5 bases, with 17 bases left between them. Study findings and constraints: The only immune exposure information that was available was CMV serostatus. Accurate prediction of HLA-A and HLA-B alleles (for most subjects) was reportedly achieved from TCR beta sequences.

The sequencing input was PBMCs. The chain employs TRBV6-1 and TRBJ2-5; D is unresolved. This sequence originates from a woman between 18 and 30 years old in good health and CMV-seronegative. The CDR3 sequence is CASNPIRGSETQYF. CDR3 in DNA: TGTGCCAGCAACCCAATTAGAGGTTCCGAGACCCAGTACTTC.